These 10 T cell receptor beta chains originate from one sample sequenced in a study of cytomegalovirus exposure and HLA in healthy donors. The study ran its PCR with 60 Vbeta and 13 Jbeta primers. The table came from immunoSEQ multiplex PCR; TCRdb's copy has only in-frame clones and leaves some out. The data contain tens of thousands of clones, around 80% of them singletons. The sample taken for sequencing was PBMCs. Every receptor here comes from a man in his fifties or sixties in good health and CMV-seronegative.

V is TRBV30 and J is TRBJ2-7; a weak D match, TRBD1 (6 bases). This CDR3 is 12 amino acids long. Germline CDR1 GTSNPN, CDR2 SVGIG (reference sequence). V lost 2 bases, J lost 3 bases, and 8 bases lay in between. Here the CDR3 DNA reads TGTGCCTGGAGTAAAGGGGGCTACGAGCAGTACTTC. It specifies CAWSKGGYEQYF.

CDR3 DNA: TGTGCCAGCACCGCAAGGCGGGGGAGACAAGAGACCCAGTACTTC. This translates into CASTARRGRQETQYF. This chain links TRBV2 with TRBJ2-5, with 7 bases lining up with TRBD2. V shed 7 bases and J 2 bases; nucleotides not matched to a gene: 10. Looked up from germline, CDR1 is SNHLY and CDR2 is FYNNEI. The CDR3 is made up of 15 amino acids.

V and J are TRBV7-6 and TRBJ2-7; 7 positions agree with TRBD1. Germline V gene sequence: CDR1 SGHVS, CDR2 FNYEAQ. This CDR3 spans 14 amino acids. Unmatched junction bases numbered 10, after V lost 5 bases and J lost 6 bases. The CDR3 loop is CASSPRGGTLEQYF. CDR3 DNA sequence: TGTGCCAGCAGCCCTAGAGGGGGCACCCTCGAGCAGTACTTC. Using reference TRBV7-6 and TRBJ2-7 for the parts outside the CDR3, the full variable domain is GAGVSQSPRYKVTKRGQDVALRCDPISGHVSLYWYRQALGQGPEFLTYFNYEAQQDKSGLPNDRFSAERPEGSISTLTIQRTEQRDSAMYRCASSPRGGTLEQYFGPGTRLTVT.

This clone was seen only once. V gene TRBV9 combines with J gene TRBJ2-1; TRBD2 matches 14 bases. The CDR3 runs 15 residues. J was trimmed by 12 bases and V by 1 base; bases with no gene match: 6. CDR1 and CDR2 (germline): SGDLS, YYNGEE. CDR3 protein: CASSVSTSGGAGQFF. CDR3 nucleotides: TGTGCCAGCAGCGTATCGACTAGCGGGGGGGCTGGGCAGTTCTTC.

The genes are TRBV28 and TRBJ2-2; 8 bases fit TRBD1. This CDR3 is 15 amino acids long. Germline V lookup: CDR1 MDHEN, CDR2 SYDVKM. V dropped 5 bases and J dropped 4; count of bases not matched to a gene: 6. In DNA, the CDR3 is TGTGCCAGCAGTGCACAGGGGGTTACCACCGGGGAGCTGTTTTTT. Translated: CASSAQGVTTGELFF. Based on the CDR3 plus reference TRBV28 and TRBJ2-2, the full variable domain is DVKVTQSSRYLVKRTGEKVFLECVQDMDHENMFWYRQDPGLGLRLIYFSYDVKMKEKGDIPEGYSVSREKKERFSLILESASTNQTSMYLCASSAQGVTTGELFFGEGSRLTVL.

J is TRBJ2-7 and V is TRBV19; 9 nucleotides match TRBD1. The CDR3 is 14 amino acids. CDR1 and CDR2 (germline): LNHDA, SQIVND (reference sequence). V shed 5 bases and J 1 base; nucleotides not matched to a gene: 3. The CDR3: CASSVGQGSYEQYF. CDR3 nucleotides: TGTGCCAGTAGTGTTGGACAGGGGTCCTACGAGCAGTACTTC.

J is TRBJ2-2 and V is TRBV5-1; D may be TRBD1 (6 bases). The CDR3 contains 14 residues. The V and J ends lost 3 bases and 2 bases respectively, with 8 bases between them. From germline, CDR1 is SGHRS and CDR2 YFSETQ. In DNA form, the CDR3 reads TGCGCCAGCAGCTCGGGACAAAACACCGGGGAGCTGTTTTTT. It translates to CASSSGQNTGELFF. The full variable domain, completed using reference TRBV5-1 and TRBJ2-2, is KAGVTQTPRYLIKTRGQQVTLSCSPISGHRSVSWYQQTPGQGLQFLFEYFSETQRNKGNFPGRFSGRQFSNSRSEMNVSTLELGDSALYLCASSSGQNTGELFFGEGSRLTVL.

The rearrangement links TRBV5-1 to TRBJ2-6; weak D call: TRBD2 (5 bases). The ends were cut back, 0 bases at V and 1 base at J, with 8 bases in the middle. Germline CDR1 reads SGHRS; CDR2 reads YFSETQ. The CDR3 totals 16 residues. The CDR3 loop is CASSLDGISGANVLTF. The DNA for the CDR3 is TGCGCCAGCAGCTTGGACGGGATATCTGGGGCCAACGTCCTGACTTTC.

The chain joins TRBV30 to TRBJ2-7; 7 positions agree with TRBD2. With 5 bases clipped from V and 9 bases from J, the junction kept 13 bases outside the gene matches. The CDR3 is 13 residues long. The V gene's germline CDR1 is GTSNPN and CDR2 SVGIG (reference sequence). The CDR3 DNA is TGTGCCTGGGGACTAGTAGCTAGTTCCGGGCAGTACTTC. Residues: CAWGLVASSGQYF.

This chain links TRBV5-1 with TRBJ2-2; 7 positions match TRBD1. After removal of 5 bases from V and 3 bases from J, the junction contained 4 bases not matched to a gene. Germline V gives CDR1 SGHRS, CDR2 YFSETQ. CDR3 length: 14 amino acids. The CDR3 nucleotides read TGCGCCAGCAGGGACAGGAGATACACCGGGGAGCTGTTTTTT. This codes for CASRDRRYTGELFF.